The clone carrying this T cell receptor (beta chain) was detected a few times. The antigen is not known. The sample belongs to a study of OX40 agonist ivuxolimab in advanced cancers. The overall study: Every patient in dose escalation had hepatocellular carcinoma, melanoma, renal cell or head and neck cancer. Checkpoint inhibitors had been given previously to 40% of patients. Whole-study results and caveats: More expanded clones were seen, on average, in CD8+ T cells than in CD4+.

Trimming stripped 5 bases from V and 2 bases from J, with 12 bases between. This CDR3 contains 14 residues. The germline V gene has CDR1 SGHTA and CDR2 FQGTGA. Sequencing used immunoSEQ multiplex PCR; TCRdb keeps in-frame clones, though not all of them. The repertoire includes more than 70,000 clones, around 90% of them detected once, and more than 0.25% sits in the top ten. Collection of blood occurred at baseline, at cycle 4 day 1, and at cycle 7 day 1. The receptor was derived from an adult with an advanced solid tumor such as melanoma, head and neck, liver or kidney cancer. The source was CD4+ or CD8+ T cells sorted from blood, collected in a trial of the OX40 agonist ivuxolimab. The chain joins TRBV7-3 to TRBJ2-5; no reliable D call. The CDR3 loop reads CASSRQGSQETQYF. CDR3 DNA sequence: TGTGCCAGCAGCCGCCAAGGGTCTCAAGAGACCCAGTACTTC.